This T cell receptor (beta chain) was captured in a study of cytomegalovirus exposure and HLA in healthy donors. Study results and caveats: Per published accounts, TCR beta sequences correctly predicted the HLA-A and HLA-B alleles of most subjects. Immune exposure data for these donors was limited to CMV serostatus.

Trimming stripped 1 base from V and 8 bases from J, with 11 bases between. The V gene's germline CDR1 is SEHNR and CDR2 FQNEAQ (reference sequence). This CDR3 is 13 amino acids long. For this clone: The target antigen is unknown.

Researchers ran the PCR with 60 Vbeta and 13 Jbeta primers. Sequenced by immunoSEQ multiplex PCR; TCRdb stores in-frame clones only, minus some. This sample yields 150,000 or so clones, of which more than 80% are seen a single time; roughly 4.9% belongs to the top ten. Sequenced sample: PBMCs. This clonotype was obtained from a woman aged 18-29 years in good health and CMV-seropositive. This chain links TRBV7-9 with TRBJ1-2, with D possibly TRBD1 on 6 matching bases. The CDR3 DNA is TGTGCCAGCAGCTTAGGCCCGACAGGAGGCTACACCTTC. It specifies CASSLGPTGGYTF. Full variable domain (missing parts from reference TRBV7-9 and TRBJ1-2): DTGVSQNPRHKITKRGQNVTFRCDPISEHNRLYWYRQTLGQGPEFLTYFQNEAQLEKSRLLSDRFSAERPKGSFSTLEIQRTEQGDSAMYLCASSLGPTGGYTFGSGTRLTVV.